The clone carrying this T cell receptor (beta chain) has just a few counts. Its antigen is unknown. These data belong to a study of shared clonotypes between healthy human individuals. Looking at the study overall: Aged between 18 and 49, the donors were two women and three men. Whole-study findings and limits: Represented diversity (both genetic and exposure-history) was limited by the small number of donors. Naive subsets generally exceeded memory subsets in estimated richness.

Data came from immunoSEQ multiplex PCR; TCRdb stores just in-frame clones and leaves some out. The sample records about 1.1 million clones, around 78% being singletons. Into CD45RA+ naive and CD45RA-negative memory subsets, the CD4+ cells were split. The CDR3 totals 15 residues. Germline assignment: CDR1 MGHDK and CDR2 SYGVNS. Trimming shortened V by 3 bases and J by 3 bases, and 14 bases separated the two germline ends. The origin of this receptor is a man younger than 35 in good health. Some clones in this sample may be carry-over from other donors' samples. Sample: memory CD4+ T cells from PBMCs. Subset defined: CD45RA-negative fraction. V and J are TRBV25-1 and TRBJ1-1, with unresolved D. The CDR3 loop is CASSDPTRGDTEAFF. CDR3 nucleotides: TGTGCCAGCAGTGACCCAACCCGCGGGGACACTGAAGCTTTCTTT.